Reported below is one TCR beta chain. These data originate in a study of PD-L1 blockade in urothelial cancer. The method was immunoSEQ multiplex PCR; TCRdb's version includes in-frame clones alone and lacks a portion of them. The data hold some 27,000 clones, with over 80% observed a single time. The CDR3 extends over 14 amino acids. The ends were cut back, 7 bases at V and 9 bases at J, with 16 bases in the middle. Germline loops: CDR1 MNHNY, CDR2 SVGAGI (reference sequence). This clonotype originated in a man between 45 and 60 years old with urothelial cancer. The specimen comprised PBMCs, sampled around atezolizumab (anti-PD-L1) treatment. The chain links TRBV6-6 to TRBJ1-6; D is undetermined. CDR3 protein: CASITGNIASPLHF. The DNA for the CDR3 is TGTGCCAGCATCACCGGGAATATTGCTTCACCCCTCCACTTT.